This T cell receptor (beta chain) was observed in a study of blood T cell repertoires in COVID-19. About the research overall: T cells, B-cell-depleted T cells, or PBMCs provided the cDNA or gDNA that served as material.

Participants came from about 24 US areas, aged roughly 18 to 89 years. Clinical history reported by participants formed the basis on which cohorts were assigned. All exposed participants met a person with COVID-19 within 2 weeks before entering the study. Repertoires were generated with immunoSEQ multiplex PCR, while TCRdb's copy carries only in-frame clones and drops some. This repertoire shows about 200,000 clones, 86% found once; its top ten account for about 4%. Per the germline V gene, CDR1 is LGHNA and CDR2 is YNFKEQ. The CDR3 covers 16 residues. With 2 bases clipped from V and 1 base from J, the junction kept 4 bases outside the gene matches.

The specimen was PBMCs or T cells enriched from blood (not recorded which). The receptor comes from a woman between 25 and 40 years old who had been exposed to COVID-19. The V gene is TRBV4-2, the J gene TRBJ2-5; 10 bases line up with TRBD2. The CDR3 loop is CASSQLAGVTQETQYF. The CDR3 DNA reads as TGTGCCAGCAGCCAACTAGCGGGGGTGACCCAAGAGACCCAGTACTTC.